The T cell receptor (beta chain) described here comes from a study of blood T cell repertoires in COVID-19. Whole-study context: There were acute and convalescent COVID-19 samples, and they came from the United States, Italy and Spain.

In the authors' methods: Amplification of reference gene primers provided the estimated nucleated cell counts. The table came from immunoSEQ multiplex PCR; TCRdb's copy has only in-frame clones and leaves some out. V and J calls and clone size are copied from that table; D and trimming were computed from the DNA. This table has around 60,000 clones, roughly 90% appearing once. In this sample, this clone turned up once. The CDR3 length is 13 residues. The V gene end was trimmed by 6 bases and the J gene end by 7 bases; junction bases not matched to a gene: 7. The germline gives CDR1 LNHDA, CDR2 SQIVND (reference sequence).

Sequencing was performed on peripheral blood. The source of this sequence is a man aged 55 to 70 with active COVID-19. The chain couples TRBV19 to TRBJ1-2; 8 nucleotides align to TRBD1. CDR3 loop: CASSTQGAAGYTF. CDR3 DNA sequence: TGTGCCAGTAGCACTCAGGGGGCGGCTGGCTACACCTTC. Supplemented by reference TRBV19 and TRBJ1-2, the full variable domain reads DGGITQSPKYLFRKEGQNVTLSCEQNLNHDAMYWYRQDPGQGLRLIYYSQIVNDFQKGDIAEGYSVSREKKESFPLTVTSAQKNPTAFYLCASSTQGAAGYTFGSGTRLTVV.